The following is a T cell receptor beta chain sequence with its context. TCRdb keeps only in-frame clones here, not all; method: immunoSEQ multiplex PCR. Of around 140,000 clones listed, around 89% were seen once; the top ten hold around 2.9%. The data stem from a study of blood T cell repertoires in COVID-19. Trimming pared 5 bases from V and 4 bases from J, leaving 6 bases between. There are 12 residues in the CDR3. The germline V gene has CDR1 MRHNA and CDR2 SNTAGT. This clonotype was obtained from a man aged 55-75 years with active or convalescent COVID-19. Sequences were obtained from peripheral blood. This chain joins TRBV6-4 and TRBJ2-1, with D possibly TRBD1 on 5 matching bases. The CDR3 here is CASSPGYNEQFF. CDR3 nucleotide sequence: TGTGCCAGCAGTCCAGGGTACAATGAGCAGTTCTTC.